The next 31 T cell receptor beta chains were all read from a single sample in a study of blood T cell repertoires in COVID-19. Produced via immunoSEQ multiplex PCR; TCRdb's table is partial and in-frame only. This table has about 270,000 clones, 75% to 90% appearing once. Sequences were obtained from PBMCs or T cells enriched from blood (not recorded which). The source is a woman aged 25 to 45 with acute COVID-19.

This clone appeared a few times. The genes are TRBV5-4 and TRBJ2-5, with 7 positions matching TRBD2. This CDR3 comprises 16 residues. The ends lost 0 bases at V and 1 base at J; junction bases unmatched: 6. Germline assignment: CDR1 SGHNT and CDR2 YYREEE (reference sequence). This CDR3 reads CASSLDTGGVQETQYF. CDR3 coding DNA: TGTGCCAGCAGCTTGGATACGGGGGGAGTCCAAGAGACCCAGTACTTC. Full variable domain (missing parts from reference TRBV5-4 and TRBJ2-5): ETGVTQSPTHLIKTRGQQVTLRCSSQSGHNTVSWYQQALGQGPQFIFQYYREEENGRGNFPPRFSGLQFPNYSSELNVNALELDDSALYLCASSLDTGGVQETQYFGPGTRLLVL.

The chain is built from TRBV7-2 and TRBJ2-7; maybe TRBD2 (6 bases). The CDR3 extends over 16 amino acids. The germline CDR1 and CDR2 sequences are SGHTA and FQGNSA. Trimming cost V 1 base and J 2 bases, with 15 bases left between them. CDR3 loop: CASSLDGAGTAYEQYF. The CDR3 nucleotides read TGTGCCAGCAGCTTAGACGGGGCGGGAACCGCCTACGAGCAGTACTTC. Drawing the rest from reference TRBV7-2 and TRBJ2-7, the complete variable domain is GAGVSQSPSNKVTEKGKDVELRCDPISGHTALYWYRQSLGQGLEFLIYFQGNSAPDKSGLPSDRFSAERTGGSVSTLTIQRTQQEDSAVYLCASSLDGAGTAYEQYFGPGTRLTVT.

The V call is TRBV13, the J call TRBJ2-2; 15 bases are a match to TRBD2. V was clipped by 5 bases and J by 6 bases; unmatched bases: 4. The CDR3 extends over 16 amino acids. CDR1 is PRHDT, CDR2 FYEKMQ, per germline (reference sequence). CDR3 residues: CASSQGLAGGAGELFF. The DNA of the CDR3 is TGTGCCAGCAGCCAGGGACTAGCGGGAGGTGCCGGGGAGCTGTTTTTT. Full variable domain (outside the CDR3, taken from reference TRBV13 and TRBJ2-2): AAGVIQSPRHLIKEKRETATLKCYPIPRHDTVYWYQQGPGQDPQFLISFYEKMQSDKGSIPDRFSAQQFSDYHSELNMSSLELGDSALYFCASSQGLAGGAGELFFGEGSRLTVL.

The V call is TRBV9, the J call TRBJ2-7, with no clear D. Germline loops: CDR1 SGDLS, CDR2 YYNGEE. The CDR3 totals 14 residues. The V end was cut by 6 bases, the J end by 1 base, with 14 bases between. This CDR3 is CASTEGTESYEQYF. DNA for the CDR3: TGTGCCAGCACCGAAGGCACAGAATCCTACGAGCAGTACTTC.

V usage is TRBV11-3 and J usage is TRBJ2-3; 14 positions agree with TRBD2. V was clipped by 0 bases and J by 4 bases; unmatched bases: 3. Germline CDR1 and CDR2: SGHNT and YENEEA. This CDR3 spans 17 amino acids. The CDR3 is CASSLDGTSGSSDTQYF. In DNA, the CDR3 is TGTGCCAGCAGCTTAGATGGGACTAGCGGGAGCTCAGATACGCAGTATTTT.

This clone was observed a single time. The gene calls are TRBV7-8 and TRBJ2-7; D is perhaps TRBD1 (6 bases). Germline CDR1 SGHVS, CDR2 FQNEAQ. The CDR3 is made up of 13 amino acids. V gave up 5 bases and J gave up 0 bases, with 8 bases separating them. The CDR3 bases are TGTGCCAGCAGCCGGACAGCCTCCTACGAGCAGTACTTC. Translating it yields CASSRTASYEQYF. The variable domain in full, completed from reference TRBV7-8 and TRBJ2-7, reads GAGVSQSPRYKVAKRGQDVALRCDPISGHVSLFWYQQALGQGPEFLTYFQNEAQLDKSGLPSDRFFAERPEGSVSTLKIQRTQQEDSAVYLCASSRTASYEQYFGPGTRLTVT.

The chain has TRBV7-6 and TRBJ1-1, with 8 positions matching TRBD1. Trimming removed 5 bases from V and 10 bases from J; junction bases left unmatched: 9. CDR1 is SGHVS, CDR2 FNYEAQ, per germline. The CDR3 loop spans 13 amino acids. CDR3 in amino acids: CASSQPGGVGAFF. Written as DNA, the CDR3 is TGTGCCAGCAGCCAACCAGGGGGCGTCGGAGCTTTCTTT.

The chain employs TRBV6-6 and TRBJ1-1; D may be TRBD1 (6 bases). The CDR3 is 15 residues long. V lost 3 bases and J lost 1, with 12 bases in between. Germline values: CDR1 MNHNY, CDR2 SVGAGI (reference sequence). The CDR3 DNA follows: TGTGCCAGCAGTTATATGGGCAGGGGGAACACTGAAGCTTTCTTT. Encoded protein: CASSYMGRGNTEAFF.

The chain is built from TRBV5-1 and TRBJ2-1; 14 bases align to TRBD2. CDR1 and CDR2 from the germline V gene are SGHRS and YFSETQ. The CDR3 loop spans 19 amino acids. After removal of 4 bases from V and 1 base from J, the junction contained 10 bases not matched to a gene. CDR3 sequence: CASSAKGLAGEGSYNEQFF. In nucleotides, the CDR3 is TGCGCCAGCAGCGCAAAGGGACTAGCGGGAGAGGGTTCCTACAATGAGCAGTTCTTC.

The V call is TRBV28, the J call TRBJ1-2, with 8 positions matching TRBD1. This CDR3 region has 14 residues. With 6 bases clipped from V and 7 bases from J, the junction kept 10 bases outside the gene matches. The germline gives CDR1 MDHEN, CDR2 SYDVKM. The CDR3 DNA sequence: TGTGCCAGCAGAGGACAGGGTAAATTCGGTGGCTACACCTTC. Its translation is CASRGQGKFGGYTF.

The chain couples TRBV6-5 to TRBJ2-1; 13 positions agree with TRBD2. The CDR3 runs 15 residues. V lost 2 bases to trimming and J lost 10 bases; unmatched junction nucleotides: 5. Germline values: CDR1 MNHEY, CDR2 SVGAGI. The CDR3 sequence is CASSYGGLAGREQFF. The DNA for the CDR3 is TGTGCCAGCAGTTACGGGGGACTAGCGGGAAGGGAGCAGTTCTTC.

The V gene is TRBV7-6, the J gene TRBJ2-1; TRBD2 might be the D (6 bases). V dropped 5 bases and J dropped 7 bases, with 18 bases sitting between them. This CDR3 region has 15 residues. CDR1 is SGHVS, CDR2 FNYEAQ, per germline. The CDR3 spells CASSKEDRAGNEQFF. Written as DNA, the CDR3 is TGTGCCAGCAGCAAAGAGGACCGAGCGGGTAATGAGCAGTTCTTC.

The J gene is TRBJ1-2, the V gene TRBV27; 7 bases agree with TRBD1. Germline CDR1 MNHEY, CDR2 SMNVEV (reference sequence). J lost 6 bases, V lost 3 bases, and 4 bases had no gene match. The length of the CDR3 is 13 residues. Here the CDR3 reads CASSFRQGNGYTF. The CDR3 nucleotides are TGTGCCAGCAGTTTTAGACAGGGAAATGGCTACACCTTC.

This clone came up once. CDR3 amino acids: CASSRGGDRGSGNTIYF. The CDR3 bases are TGTGCCAGCAGCCGGGGTGGGGACAGGGGCTCTGGAAACACCATATATTTT. The chain uses TRBV7-2 and TRBJ1-3; 10 bases are a match to TRBD1. This CDR3 spans 17 amino acids. CDR1 is SGHTA and CDR2 is FQGNSA in the germline V gene. V trimming: 5 bases; J trimming: 0 bases; junction bases outside the gene matches: 7.

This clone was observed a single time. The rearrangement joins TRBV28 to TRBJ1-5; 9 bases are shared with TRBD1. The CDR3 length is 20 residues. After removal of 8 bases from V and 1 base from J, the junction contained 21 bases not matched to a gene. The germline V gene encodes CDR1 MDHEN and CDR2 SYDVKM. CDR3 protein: CASGTSGTGILNLSNQPQHF. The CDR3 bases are TGTGCCAGCGGGACGAGTGGGACAGGGATATTAAATTTAAGCAATCAGCCCCAGCATTTT. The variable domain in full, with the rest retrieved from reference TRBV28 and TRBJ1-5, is DVKVTQSSRYLVKRTGEKVFLECVQDMDHENMFWYRQDPGLGLRLIYFSYDVKMKEKGDIPEGYSVSREKKERFSLILESASTNQTSMYLCASGTSGTGILNLSNQPQHFGDGTRLSIL.

For the CDR3, the DNA is TGCGCCAGCAGCCAACAGGGGGTTGGGGAAAAACTGTTTTTT. Translated: CASSQQGVGEKLFF. V gene TRBV4-3 combines with J gene TRBJ1-4; 7 bases fit TRBD1. J was trimmed by 8 bases and V by 2 bases; bases with no gene match: 5. CDR3 length equals 14 residues. The germline CDR1 and CDR2 sequences are LGHNA and YSLEER.

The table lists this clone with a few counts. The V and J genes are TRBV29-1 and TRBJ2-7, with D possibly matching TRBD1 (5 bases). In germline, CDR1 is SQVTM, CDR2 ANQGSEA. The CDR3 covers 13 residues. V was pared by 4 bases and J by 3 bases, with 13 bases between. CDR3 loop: CSVAPDNFYEQYF. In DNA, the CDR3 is TGCAGCGTTGCTCCGGACAATTTCTACGAGCAGTACTTC.

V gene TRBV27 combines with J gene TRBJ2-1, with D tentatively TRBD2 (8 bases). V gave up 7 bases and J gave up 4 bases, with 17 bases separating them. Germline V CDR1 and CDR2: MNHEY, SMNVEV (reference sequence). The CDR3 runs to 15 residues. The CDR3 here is CASTGGDSGYNEQFF. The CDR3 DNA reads TGTGCCAGCACCGGGGGGGACAGCGGATACAATGAGCAGTTCTTC.

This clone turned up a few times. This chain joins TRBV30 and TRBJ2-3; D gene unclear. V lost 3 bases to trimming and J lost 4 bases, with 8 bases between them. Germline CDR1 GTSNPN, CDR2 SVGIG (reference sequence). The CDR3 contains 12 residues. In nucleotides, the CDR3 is TGTGCCTGGAGCGTTTTCGCAGATACGCAGTATTTT. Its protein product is CAWSVFADTQYF.

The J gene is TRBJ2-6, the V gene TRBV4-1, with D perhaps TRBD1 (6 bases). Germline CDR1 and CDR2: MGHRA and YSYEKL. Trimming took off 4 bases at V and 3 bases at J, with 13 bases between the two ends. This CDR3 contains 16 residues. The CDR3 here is CASSRMTGLGANVLTF. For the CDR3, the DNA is TGCGCCAGCAGCCGAATGACAGGACTTGGGGCCAACGTCCTGACTTTC.

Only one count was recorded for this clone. The CDR3 sequence: CASSQDSWEPEGETNYGYTF. The CDR3 DNA sequence: TGTGCCAGCAGCCAAGATAGCTGGGAGCCGGAGGGAGAGACTAACTATGGCTACACCTTC. The genes are TRBV3-1 (or the pseudogene TRBV3-2) and TRBJ1-2; D remains ambiguous. CDR3 length: 20 residues. With 0 bases removed from V and 0 bases from J, the gap between germline ends came to 23 bases. Germline CDR1 and CDR2: LGHDT and YNNKEL (reference sequence).

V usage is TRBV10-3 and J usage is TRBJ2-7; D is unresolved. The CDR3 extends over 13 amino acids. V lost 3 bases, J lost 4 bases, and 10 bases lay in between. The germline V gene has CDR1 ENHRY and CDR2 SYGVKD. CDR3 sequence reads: CAISDADIYEQYF. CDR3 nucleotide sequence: TGTGCCATCAGTGATGCGGATATTTACGAGCAGTACTTC.

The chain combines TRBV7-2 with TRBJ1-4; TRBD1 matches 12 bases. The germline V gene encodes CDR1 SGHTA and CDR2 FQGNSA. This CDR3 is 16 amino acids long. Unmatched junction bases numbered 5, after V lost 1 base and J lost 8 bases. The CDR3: CASSLGDRGRGEKLFF. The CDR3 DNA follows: TGTGCCAGCAGCTTAGGGGACAGGGGGCGCGGAGAAAAACTGTTTTTT.

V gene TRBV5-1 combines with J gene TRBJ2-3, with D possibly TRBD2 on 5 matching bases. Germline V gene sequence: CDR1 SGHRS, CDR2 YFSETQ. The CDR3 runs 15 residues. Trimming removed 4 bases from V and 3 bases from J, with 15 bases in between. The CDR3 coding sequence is TGCGCCAGCAGCCCCTCTAGCTACGGTACAGATACGCAGTATTTT. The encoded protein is CASSPSSYGTDTQYF.

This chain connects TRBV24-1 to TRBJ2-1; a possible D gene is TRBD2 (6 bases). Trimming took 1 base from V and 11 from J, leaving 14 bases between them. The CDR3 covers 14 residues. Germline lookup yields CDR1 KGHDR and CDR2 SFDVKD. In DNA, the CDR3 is TGTGCCACCAGTGATTTTGACGGGGAGGTTCAGCAGTTCTTC. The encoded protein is CATSDFDGEVQQFF.

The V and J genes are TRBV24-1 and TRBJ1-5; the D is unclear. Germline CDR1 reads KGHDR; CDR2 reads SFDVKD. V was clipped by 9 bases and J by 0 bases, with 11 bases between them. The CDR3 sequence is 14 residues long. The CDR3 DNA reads TGTGCCACCGGCACCGATTATAGCAATCAGCCCCAGCATTTT. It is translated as CATGTDYSNQPQHF.

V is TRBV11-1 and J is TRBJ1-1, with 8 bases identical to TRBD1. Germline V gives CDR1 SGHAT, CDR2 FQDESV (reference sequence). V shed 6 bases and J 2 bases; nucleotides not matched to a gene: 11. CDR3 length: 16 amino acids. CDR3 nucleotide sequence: TGTGCCAGCAGACCAGGGGGCGGCCGGGGTAACACTGAAGCTTTCTTT. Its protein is CASRPGGGRGNTEAFF.

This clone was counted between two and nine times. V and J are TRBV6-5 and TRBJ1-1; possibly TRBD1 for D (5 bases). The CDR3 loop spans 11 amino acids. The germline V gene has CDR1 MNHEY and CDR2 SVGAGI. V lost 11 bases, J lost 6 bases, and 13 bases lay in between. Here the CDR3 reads CAGGWGAEAFF. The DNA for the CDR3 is TGTGCCGGTGGGTGGGGCGCTGAAGCTTTCTTT.

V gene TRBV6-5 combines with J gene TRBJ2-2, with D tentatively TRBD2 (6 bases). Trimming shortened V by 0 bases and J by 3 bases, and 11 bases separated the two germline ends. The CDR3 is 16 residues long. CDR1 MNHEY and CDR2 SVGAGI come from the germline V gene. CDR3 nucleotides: TGTGCCAGCAGTTACTCTGGGACTCCCTACACCGGGGAGCTGTTTTTT. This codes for CASSYSGTPYTGELFF.

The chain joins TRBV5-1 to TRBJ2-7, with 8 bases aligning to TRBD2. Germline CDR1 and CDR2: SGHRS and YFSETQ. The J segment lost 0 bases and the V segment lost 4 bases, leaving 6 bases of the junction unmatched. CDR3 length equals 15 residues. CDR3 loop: CASSLSGASSYEQYF. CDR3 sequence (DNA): TGCGCCAGCAGCCTTAGCGGGGCAAGCTCCTACGAGCAGTACTTC.

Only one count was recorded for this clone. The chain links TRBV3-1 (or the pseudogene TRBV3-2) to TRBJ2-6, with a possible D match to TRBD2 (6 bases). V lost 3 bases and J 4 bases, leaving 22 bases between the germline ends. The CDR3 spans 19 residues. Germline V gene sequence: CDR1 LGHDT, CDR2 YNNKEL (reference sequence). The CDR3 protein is CASSHRGLSLPPGANVLTF. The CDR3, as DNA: TGTGCCAGCAGCCACCGGGGACTCAGTCTTCCCCCAGGGGCCAACGTCCTGACTTTC.